The sequence of this T cell receptor beta chain was determined in a study of beta chain features in type 1 diabetes. Study in general: The number of sorted cells examined across all samples was approximately 110,000,000. Study-level results: Among all four CD4+ subsets, Type 1 diabetes patients had TCRB CDR3s that were moderately but significantly shorter.

This clone turned up a few times. The antigen is undetermined. Of the isolated RNA, all was reverse transcribed, and so the sequenced material was expressed TCRB transcripts. Sequencing was performed with immunoSEQ multiplex PCR; in TCRdb, only in-frame clones are kept and a portion is missing. The sample includes under 250,000 clones, roughly 13% of them seen just once. The CDR3 sequence is 14 residues long. The trim removed 4 bases at V and 4 bases at J, leaving 5 bases unmatched. Germline V gives CDR1 SGDLS, CDR2 YYNGEE. The sample consisted of naive CD4+ T cells from blood. This sequence joins TRBV9 and TRBJ2-3; 8 bases fit TRBD2. The clonotype originates from a man aged 25-45 years with type 1 diabetes. CDR3 bases: TGTGCCAGCAGCCGCGGACTAGCCCCAGATACGCAGTATTTT. Protein sequence: CASSRGLAPDTQYF.